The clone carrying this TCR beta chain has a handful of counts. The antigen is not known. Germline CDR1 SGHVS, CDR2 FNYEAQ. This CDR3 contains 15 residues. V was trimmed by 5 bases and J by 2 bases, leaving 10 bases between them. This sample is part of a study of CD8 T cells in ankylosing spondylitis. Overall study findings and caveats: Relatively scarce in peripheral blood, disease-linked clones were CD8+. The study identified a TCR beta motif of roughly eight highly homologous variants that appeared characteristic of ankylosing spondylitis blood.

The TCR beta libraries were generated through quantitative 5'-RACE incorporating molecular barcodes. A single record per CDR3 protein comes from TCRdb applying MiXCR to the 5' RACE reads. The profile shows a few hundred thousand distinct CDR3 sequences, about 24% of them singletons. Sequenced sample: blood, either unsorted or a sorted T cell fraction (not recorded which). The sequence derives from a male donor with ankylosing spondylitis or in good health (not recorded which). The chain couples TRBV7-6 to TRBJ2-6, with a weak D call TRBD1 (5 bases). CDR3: CASSTRQTGANVLTF. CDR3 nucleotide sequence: TGTGCCAGCAGCACGAGACAGACTGGGGCCAACGTCCTGACTTTC.